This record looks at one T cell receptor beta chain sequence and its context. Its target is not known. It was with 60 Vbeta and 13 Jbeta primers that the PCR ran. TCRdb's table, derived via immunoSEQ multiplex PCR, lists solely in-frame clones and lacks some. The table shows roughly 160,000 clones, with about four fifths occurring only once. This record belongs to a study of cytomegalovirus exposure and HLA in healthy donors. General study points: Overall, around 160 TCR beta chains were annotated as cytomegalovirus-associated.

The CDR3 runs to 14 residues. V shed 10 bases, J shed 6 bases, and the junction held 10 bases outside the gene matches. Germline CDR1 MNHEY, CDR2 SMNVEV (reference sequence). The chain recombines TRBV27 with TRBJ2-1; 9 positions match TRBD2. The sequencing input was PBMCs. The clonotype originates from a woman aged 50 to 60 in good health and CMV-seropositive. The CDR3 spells CATHLAGNPNEQFF. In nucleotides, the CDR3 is TGTGCCACCCATCTAGCGGGAAACCCCAATGAGCAGTTCTTC.